Each of the 11 T cell receptor beta chains below was sequenced from the same sample in a study of regulatory T cells in long-lasting Graves disease listed by TCRdb under 2021. The time point label for this specimen denotes: persistent/refractory GD, antithyroid drugs over 5 years with positive TRAb. RNA was extracted from PBMCs in TRIzol for both TCR sequencing and RNA sequencing. The library was prepared using multiplex PCR. Data came from an Illumina HiSeq 4000. iRepertoire HTBI primers and Arm-PCR amplification of CDR3 regions were used to construct TCR beta libraries. Clones were called with MiXCR by TCRdb after fastp trimmed the public reads at Q25, and only in-frame beta chains were retained. Identical CDR3 protein sequences are pooled into one entry, listed with their most common genes and DNA. The sample data list about 290,000 distinct CDR3 sequences, and around 23% of these were observed just once. The ten top clones hold about 56% of the sample.

The input for sequencing was peripheral blood mononuclear cells (PBMCs), taken when the disease was refractory, from a patient treated with antithyroid drugs. The receptors here all came from a female donor with Graves disease.

This clonotype was counted only a few times. This chain links TRBV28 with TRBJ1-5; D may be TRBD1 (5 bases). The ends were cut back, 6 bases at V and 3 bases at J, with 12 bases in the middle. The CDR3 spans 14 residues. The germline V gene has CDR1 MDHEN and CDR2 SYDVKM. The CDR3 here is CASRPDRVNQPQHF. The CDR3 DNA sequence: TGTGCCAGCAGACCAGACAGAGTCAATCAGCCCCAGCATTTT.

The chain uses TRBV19 and TRBJ2-6; D not resolved. The CDR3 is 13 amino acids. Between the trimmed V and J ends, which lost 7 bases and 0 bases, there was a span of 4 bases. Looked up from germline, CDR1 is LNHDA and CDR2 is SQIVND (reference sequence). DNA of the CDR3: TGTGCCAGTAAGGTCTCTGGGGCCAACGTCCTGACTTTC. It codes for CASKVSGANVLTF.

The CDR3 here is CAWSTGQGKYGYTF. For the CDR3, the DNA is TGTGCCTGGAGTACGGGACAGGGGAAGTATGGCTACACCTTC. V usage is TRBV30 and J usage is TRBJ1-2; TRBD1 agrees at 10 bases. Per the germline V gene, CDR1 is GTSNPN and CDR2 is SVGIG (reference sequence). The CDR3 consists of 14 residues. Trimming cost V 2 bases and J 5 bases; bases outside gene matches: 5.

This clonotype was observed a single time. The CDR3 loop is CSARDDSKMNTEAFF. The CDR3 DNA sequence: TGCAGTGCTAGAGATGACAGTAAGATGAACACTGAAGCTTTCTTT. The chain joins TRBV20-1 to TRBJ1-1; weak D call: TRBD1 (5 bases). CDR1 DFQATT and CDR2 SNEGSKA come from the germline V gene (reference sequence). The CDR3 runs to 15 residues. Trimming took 0 bases from V and 0 from J, leaving 11 bases between them.

This rearrangement joins TRBV30 to TRBJ2-5; D remains ambiguous. Germline values: CDR1 GTSNPN, CDR2 SVGIG (reference sequence). The CDR3 runs to 12 residues. Trimming stripped 0 bases from V and 5 bases from J, with 7 bases between. The DNA of the CDR3 is TGTGCCTGGAGTGTAAGCTTGGAGACCCAGTACTTC. Protein: CAWSVSLETQYF.

The chain joins TRBV6-2 or TRBV6-3 to TRBJ2-1; 15 positions agree with TRBD2. Germline CDR1 reads MNHEY; CDR2 reads SVGEGT. V was pared by 4 bases and J by 8 bases, with 6 bases of the junction left unmatched. The length of the CDR3 is 16 residues. CDR3 in amino acids: CASSSGLAGGADEQFF. CDR3 in DNA: TGTGCCAGCAGTTCCGGACTAGCGGGAGGGGCTGATGAGCAGTTCTTC.

The chain couples TRBV28 to TRBJ2-6; D tentatively reads TRBD1 or TRBD2 (6 bases each). There are 17 residues in the CDR3. The V end was cut by 7 bases, the J end by 0 bases, with 16 bases between. CDR1 is MDHEN and CDR2 is SYDVKM in the germline V gene. The CDR3: CASTLGGYPSGANVLTF. The CDR3 coding sequence is TGTGCCAGCACCCTGGGGGGCTACCCCTCTGGGGCCAACGTCCTGACTTTC.

V gene TRBV6-2 or TRBV6-3 combines with J gene TRBJ2-7; 8 nucleotides agree with TRBD2. With V trimmed by 0 bases and J by 1 base, 8 bases remained unmatched. This CDR3 region has 17 residues. Germline CDR1 MNHEY, CDR2 SVGEGT. The CDR3 is CASSYSPGLDLSYEQYF. The CDR3 nucleotides are TGTGCCAGCAGTTACTCCCCGGGACTAGACCTATCCTACGAGCAGTACTTC.

In this sample, this clonotype turned up many times. The chain uses TRBV6-1 and TRBJ2-5; 9 bases fit TRBD2. Unmatched junction bases numbered 8, after V lost 10 bases and J lost 5 bases. The CDR3 is 13 amino acids. Germline CDR1 and CDR2: MNHNS and SASEGT. For the CDR3, the DNA is TGTGCCACAAAGCGGGAGGCTTGGGAGACCCAGTACTTC. This translates into CATKREAWETQYF.

The chain is built from TRBV24-1 and TRBJ2-1; D is uncertain. Trimming removed 0 bases from V and 9 bases from J, with 8 bases in between. Germline V lookup: CDR1 KGHDR, CDR2 SFDVKD. This CDR3 spans 13 amino acids. The CDR3 spells CATSDLLVGEQFF. The CDR3 DNA follows: TGTGCCACCAGTGATTTGCTAGTGGGTGAGCAGTTCTTC.

This clonotype has just a few counts. V usage is TRBV27 and J usage is TRBJ1-4; D not certain. CDR1 and CDR2 from the germline V gene are MNHEY and SMNVEV (reference sequence). V lost 3 bases and J lost 8, with 10 bases in between. The CDR3 sequence is 13 residues long. This CDR3 reads CASSFRIGEKLFF. CDR3 coding DNA: TGTGCCAGCAGTTTCAGGATAGGGGAAAAACTGTTTTTT.